The clone carrying this TCR beta chain has a count of ten or more. A junction end diverges from the germline sequence, so it may reflect a read error. Time point: longitudinal time-point 3. The CDR3 consists of 15 residues. The germline V gene has CDR1 ENHRY and CDR2 SYGVKD. These data belong to a study of neurological immune-mediated disorders. Study context: Relapsing-remitting disease affected roughly 31, and secondary progressive 3, of approximately 34 multiple sclerosis patients.

TCRdb called the 5' RACE reads again in MiXCR, with one record for every CDR3 protein. The sample records fewer than 85,000 distinct CDR3 sequences, 3.5% to 4.5% being singletons. The rearrangement joins TRBV10-3 to TRBJ2-7; TRBD1 agrees at 9 bases. The sequence was collected from a woman between 55 and 75 years old with multiple sclerosis. Material: PBMCs. DNA of the CDR3: TGTGCCATCAGTGATGGGAGAGAGGTACCCCGGGACAGGGACTTC. Residues: CAISDGREVPRDRDF.